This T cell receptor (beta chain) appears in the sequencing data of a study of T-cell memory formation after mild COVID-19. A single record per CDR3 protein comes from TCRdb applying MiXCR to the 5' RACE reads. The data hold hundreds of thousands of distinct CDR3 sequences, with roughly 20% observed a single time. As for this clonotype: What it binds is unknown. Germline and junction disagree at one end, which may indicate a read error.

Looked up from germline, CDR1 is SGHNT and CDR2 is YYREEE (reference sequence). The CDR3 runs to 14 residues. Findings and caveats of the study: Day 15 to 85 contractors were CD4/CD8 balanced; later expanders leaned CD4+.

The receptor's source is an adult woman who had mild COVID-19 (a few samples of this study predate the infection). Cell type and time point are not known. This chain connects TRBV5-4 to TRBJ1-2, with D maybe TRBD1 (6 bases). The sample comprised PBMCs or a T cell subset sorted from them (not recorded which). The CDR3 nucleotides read TGTGACAGCATCCTGCGGGGGGCCAACTATGGCTACACCTTC. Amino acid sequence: CDSILRGANYGYTF.